This T cell receptor beta chain was sequenced for a study of T cells expressing NK-cell markers (dated by TCRdb to the early 2020s). Concerning the study at large: Seven or eight donors provided sorted CD3+CD56+NKG2C+, CD3+CD56+NKG2C- and CD3+CD56-NKG2C+ T-cell subsets, whose TCR beta-chain repertoires were profiled. Randomly selected healthy volunteers, three men and five women, were used as the eight sequenced donors. Among the eight sequenced donors, only one was HCMV-seronegative, while the other seven were HCMV-seropositive. The libraries were sequenced on Illumina HiSeq 2000/2500, MiSeq or NextSeq, producing 2 x 150 bp reads. The paper as a whole reports these results and caveats: In six donors, the dominant CD3+CD56+NKG2C+ clonotypes were among the top 10 CD8+ clonotypes and accounted for about 1.0-7.0% of CD8+ T cells. It remained unclear whether the expanded NKG2C-expressing T cell clones were specific for HCMV antigens. Those dominant clonotypes were again the most abundant among CD3+CD56-NKG2C+ cells in a handful of donors, at roughly 25-65%.

Concerning this clonotype: Its target antigen remains unknown.

Inclusive of the bounding cysteine and phenylalanine, the CDR3 is 16 residues long. The DNA sequence is not available. As encoded in the germline V gene, CDR1 is SGHNT while CDR2 is YENEEA. Sequencing took place on an Illumina HiSeq 2000. TCR beta cDNA libraries were made by 5'RACE template switching that added a universal primer site and unique molecular identifiers. Priming for cDNA synthesis came from the TCR beta constant segment, and two successive PCR amplification steps followed. As for the original processing: MIGEC handled demultiplexing of the reads and grouping by UMI, while MiTCR was used to assemble and quantify clonotypes. To exclude erroneous sequences, only TCR cDNA sequences supported by at least two reads were retained. The tcR package was used for downstream repertoire analysis, with clonotypes matched between fractions based on CDR3 nucleotide sequence plus V segment. VDJmatch was used to annotate antigen specificity against VDJdb, with one amino acid substitution in CDR3 allowed. TCRdb reprocessed the reads, so every CDR3 protein sequence counts as one entry and DNA is not shown. The V and J calls and clone size come from TCRdb's table, not from the authors' own analysis. For this sample, the table gives about 400,000 distinct CDR3 sequences. Roughly 10% of the sample is taken by the ten largest.

HCMV-specific IgG was detected in serum with a commercial ELISA kit to determine HCMV serostatus. Peripheral blood mononuclear cells were isolated from blood by Ficoll density gradient centrifugation. Specimen: blood T cells: a sorted CD56 or NKG2C T cell subset, CD4+ or CD8+ T cells, or bulk PBMC T cells (not recorded which). Rearrangement joined TRBV11-3 to TRBJ2-3; TCRdb names TRBD2, which stays unverified in the absence of DNA. This sequence originates from a woman in her 50s in good health. Donor details come from another sample of the same person, matched by shared clones. The CDR3 loop reads CASSQWARGGTDTQYF.